The entry below gives a single T cell receptor (beta chain) sequence along with its context. Its specificity is not known. Other DNA sequences of this sample code for an identical CDR3. The data originate from a study of shared clonotypes between healthy human individuals. Study results and limitations: Rarefaction showed that sequencing of sorted subsets was incomplete (despite large depth). For naive CD4 cells, roughly 4.6% of clonotypes were shared across a few donors. In contrast to clonotypes shared by all four donors, non-shared clonotypes had lower generation probabilities.

The sorted-subset replicate PCRs were given about 210 ng DNA, which is 30,000 to 35,000 T cell genomes. The assay was immunoSEQ multiplex PCR, and TCRdb's table has in-frame clones only and misses some. The table shows millions of clones, with 90% to 95% occurring only once. With V trimmed by 3 bases and J by 4 bases, 2 bases remained unmatched. Germline-derived CDR1 and CDR2 are SEHNR and FQNEAQ (reference sequence). The CDR3 is 14 residues long. The chain has TRBV7-9 and TRBJ2-1, with 8 nucleotides matching TRBD1. This sequence was found in a young man in good health. Some clones in this sample may be carry-over from other donors' samples. Sequencing was carried out using naive CD4+ T cells from PBMCs. The subset was: CD45RA+ positively selected. CDR3 in DNA: TGTGCCAGCAGCTTGCAGGGGGCGTACAATGAGCAGTTCTTC. It yields the protein CASSLQGAYNEQFF.